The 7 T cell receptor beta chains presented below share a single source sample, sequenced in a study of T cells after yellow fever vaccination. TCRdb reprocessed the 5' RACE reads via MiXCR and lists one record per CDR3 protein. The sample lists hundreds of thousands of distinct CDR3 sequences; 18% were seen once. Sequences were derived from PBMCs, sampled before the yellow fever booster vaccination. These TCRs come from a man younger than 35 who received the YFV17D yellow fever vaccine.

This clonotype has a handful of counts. DNA of the CDR3: TGTGCCAGCAGCCCCCAGACAGGGACCCATGGCTACACCTTC. Residues: CASSPQTGTHGYTF. The gene calls are TRBV7-2 and TRBJ1-2, with 7 bases aligning to TRBD1. Per germline, CDR1 SGHTA and CDR2 FQGNSA. Trimming removed 5 bases from V and 6 bases from J; junction bases left unmatched: 9. This CDR3 contains 14 residues.

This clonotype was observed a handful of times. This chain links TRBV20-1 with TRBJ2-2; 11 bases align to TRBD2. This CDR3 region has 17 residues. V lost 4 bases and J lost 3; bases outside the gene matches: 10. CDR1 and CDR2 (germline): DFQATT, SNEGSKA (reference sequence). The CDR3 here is CSAIPSGGYGDTGELFF. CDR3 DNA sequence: TGCAGTGCTATTCCTAGCGGGGGGTACGGGGACACCGGGGAGCTGTTTTTT.

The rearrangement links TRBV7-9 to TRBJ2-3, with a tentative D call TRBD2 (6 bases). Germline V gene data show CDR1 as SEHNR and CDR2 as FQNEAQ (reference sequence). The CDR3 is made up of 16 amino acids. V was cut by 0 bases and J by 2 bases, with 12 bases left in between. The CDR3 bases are TGTGCCAGCAGCTTAGCGGAGGGTCCTTACACAGATACGCAGTATTTT. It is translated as CASSLAEGPYTDTQYF.

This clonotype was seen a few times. The DNA for the CDR3 is TGTGCCAGCTCACCTAGGACCCTGGGGAGACTAGCGGACACCACCGGGGAGCTGTTTTTT. Its protein is CASSPRTLGRLADTTGELFF. The rearrangement links TRBV18 to TRBJ2-2, with 9 nucleotides matching TRBD2. The ends lost 3 bases at V and 4 bases at J; junction bases unmatched: 18. Looked up from germline, CDR1 is KGHSH and CDR2 is LQKENI. The CDR3 loop spans 20 amino acids.

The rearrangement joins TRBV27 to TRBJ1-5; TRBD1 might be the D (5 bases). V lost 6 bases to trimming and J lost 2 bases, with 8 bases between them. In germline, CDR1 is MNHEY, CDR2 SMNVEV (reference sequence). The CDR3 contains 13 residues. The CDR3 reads CASSARGNQPQHF. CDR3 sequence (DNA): TGTGCCAGCAGCGCCAGGGGCAATCAGCCCCAGCATTTT.

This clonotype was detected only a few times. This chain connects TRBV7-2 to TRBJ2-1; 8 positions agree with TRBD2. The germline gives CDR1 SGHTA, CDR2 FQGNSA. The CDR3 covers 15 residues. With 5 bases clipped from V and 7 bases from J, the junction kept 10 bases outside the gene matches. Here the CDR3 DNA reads TGTGCCAGCAGCCCCCGGCGGGGGGCGGGGAATGAGCAGTTCTTC. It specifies CASSPRRGAGNEQFF.

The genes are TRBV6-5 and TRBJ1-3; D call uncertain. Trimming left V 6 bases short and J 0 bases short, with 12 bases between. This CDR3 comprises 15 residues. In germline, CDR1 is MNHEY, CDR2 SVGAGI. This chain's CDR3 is CASRPFRHSGNTIYF. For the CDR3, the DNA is TGTGCCAGCAGGCCCTTTCGGCACTCTGGAAACACCATATATTTT.